These 24 T cell receptor beta chains were all obtained from the same sample, sequenced in a study of T-cell memory formation after mild COVID-19. In TCRdb, the 5' RACE reads were re-called with MiXCR into one record per CDR3 protein. The data show 300,000 to 400,000 distinct CDR3 sequences, approximately 29% seen once. The sample was PBMCs or a T cell subset sorted from them (not recorded which). The receptors here all came from an adult woman who had mild COVID-19 (a few samples of this study predate the infection). Cell type and time point are not known.

This chain joins TRBV28 and TRBJ2-6, with D tentatively TRBD2 (6 bases). CDR3 length equals 16 residues. V lost 6 bases and J 0 bases, leaving 12 bases between the germline ends. The germline CDR1 and CDR2 sequences are MDHEN and SYDVKM. The CDR3 DNA follows: TGTGCCAGCAGCTCCGGGGGTATCTCTGGGGCCAACGTCCTGACTTTC. This sequence encodes CASSSGGISGANVLTF.

The chain is built from TRBV6-5 and TRBJ1-1, with a tentative D call TRBD1 (6 bases). The CDR3 extends over 13 amino acids. Germline CDR1 MNHEY, CDR2 SVGAGI. With 5 bases removed from V and 3 bases from J, the gap between germline ends came to 10 bases. The CDR3 nucleotides are TGTGCCAGCAGTGAACAGGGTTACACTGAAGCTTTCTTT. As protein: CASSEQGYTEAFF.

This clonotype has a handful of counts. V gene TRBV7-2 combines with J gene TRBJ2-3, with D possibly TRBD2 on 6 matching bases. Germline CDR1 SGHTA, CDR2 FQGNSA. The CDR3 has 14 residues. V was cut by 1 base and J by 2 bases, with 7 bases left in between. The CDR3 reads CASSLGGITDTQYF. As DNA, the CDR3 is TGTGCCAGCAGCTTAGGCGGGATCACAGATACGCAGTATTTT.

This clonotype has just a few counts. The V call is TRBV19, the J call TRBJ2-7; 8 nucleotides agree with TRBD2. Germline V gene sequence: CDR1 LNHDA, CDR2 SQIVND (reference sequence). The CDR3 loop spans 15 amino acids. V was pared by 3 bases and J by 6 bases, with 10 bases of the junction left unmatched. CDR3 region: CASSMRREGPLEQYF. Here the CDR3 DNA reads TGTGCCAGTAGTATGAGACGGGAGGGCCCTCTCGAGCAGTACTTC.

In its sample, this clonotype was seen a few times. V and J are TRBV12-3 or TRBV12-4 and TRBJ2-1, with 7 bases matching TRBD2. V lost 6 bases and J lost 7; bases outside the gene matches: 9. This CDR3 has 14 amino acids. CDR3 sequence (DNA): TGTGCCAGCAGCTGGGGGGGAGGCGTTAATGAGCAGTTCTTC. Residues: CASSWGGGVNEQFF.

A few counts support this clonotype. The rearrangement links TRBV12-3 or TRBV12-4 to TRBJ2-5, with 13 nucleotides matching TRBD2. V gave up 3 bases and J gave up 4 bases; unmatched junction bases: 5. The CDR3 length is 16 residues. For the CDR3, the DNA is TGTGCCAGCAGTTTCCAGACTAGCGGGGGGAGAGAGACCCAGTACTTC. Translation gives CASSFQTSGGRETQYF.

The sample holds a few counts of this clonotype. The chain has TRBV6-5 and TRBJ1-4; no clear D gene. Germline CDR1 MNHEY, CDR2 SVGAGI. V was trimmed by 2 bases and J by 3 bases, leaving 7 bases between them. The CDR3 runs 14 residues. Written as DNA, the CDR3 is TGTGCCAGCAGTTACGGTGGATCTAATGAAAAACTGTTTTTT. It yields the protein CASSYGGSNEKLFF.

The J gene is TRBJ2-3, the V gene TRBV29-1, with 11 bases aligning to TRBD2. Germline assignment: CDR1 SQVTM and CDR2 ANQGSEA. The CDR3 contains 11 residues. In DNA, the CDR3 is TGCAGTCTAGCGGGAGGAGATACGCAGTATTTT. This gives the protein CSLAGGDTQYF.

V and J are TRBV3-1 and TRBJ2-5; 12 bases align to TRBD2. The V and J ends lost 1 base and 5 bases, in that order; junction bases with no gene match: 14. Germline CDR1 reads LGHDT; CDR2 reads YNNKEL (reference sequence). CDR3 length: 19 amino acids. The DNA for the CDR3 is TGTGCCAGCAGCCAAGGACTAGCGGGGGTGTTGCCAAGCATGGAGACCCAGTACTTC. It yields the protein CASSQGLAGVLPSMETQYF.

The chain recombines TRBV30 with TRBJ2-2; weak D call: TRBD2 (5 bases). The CDR3 is 14 amino acids. Germline V gene lookup returns CDR1 GTSNPN and CDR2 SVGIG (reference sequence). V was shortened by 1 base and J by 7 bases, with 13 bases between the two germline ends. Here the CDR3 reads CAWSGSSRGGELFF. The CDR3 DNA reads TGTGCCTGGAGTGGGAGCTCCCGGGGCGGGGAGCTGTTTTTT.

This clonotype was counted once. The V and J genes are TRBV7-9 and TRBJ1-2, with no clear D. Germline assignment: CDR1 SEHNR and CDR2 FQNEAQ (reference sequence). The V gene lost 4 bases and the J gene lost 8 bases, with 14 bases spanning the gap. The CDR3 is 13 amino acids. The CDR3 protein is CASSSLFGAGYTF. The CDR3 DNA reads as TGTGCCAGCAGCTCACTCTTCGGCGCGGGCTACACCTTC.

This clonotype was detected only a few times. CDR3: CASSLGRTSYEQYF. The CDR3 DNA sequence: TGTGCCAGCAGCTTAGGACGAACTTCCTACGAGCAGTACTTC. This chain joins TRBV7-9 and TRBJ2-7; D not resolved. Trimming stripped 1 base from V and 1 base from J, with 8 bases between. This CDR3 comprises 14 residues. Germline CDR1 SEHNR, CDR2 FQNEAQ (reference sequence). The entire variable domain, with the rest obtained from reference TRBV7-9 and TRBJ2-7, is as follows: DTGVSQNPRHKITKRGQNVTFRCDPISEHNRLYWYRQTLGQGPEFLTYFQNEAQLEKSRLLSDRFSAERPKGSFSTLEIQRTEQGDSAMYLCASSLGRTSYEQYFGPGTRLTVT.

The chain employs TRBV5-1 and TRBJ2-7, with 8 bases identical to TRBD1. V lost 4 bases and J lost 3; bases outside the gene matches: 9. CDR3 size: 15 residues. Looked up from germline, CDR1 is SGHRS and CDR2 is YFSETQ. CDR3 in DNA: TGCGCCAGCAGCGACGTCCAGGGGGCCCTCTACGAGCAGTACTTC. Amino acids: CASSDVQGALYEQYF.

This clonotype appeared a few times. The chain has TRBV18 and TRBJ2-7; D not certain. V lost 6 bases, J lost 7 bases, and 22 bases lay in between. The CDR3 is 15 residues long. CDR1 and CDR2 from the germline V gene are KGHSH and LQKENI. Written as DNA, the CDR3 is TGTGCCAGCTCCCCCTCTGAAGGACCTCCTGGGGAGCAGTACTTC. Amino acid sequence: CASSPSEGPPGEQYF.

This clonotype has a single count. The chain carries TRBV12-3 or TRBV12-4 and TRBJ1-1; tentative D call: TRBD1 (6 bases). Trimming took 4 bases from V and 5 from J, leaving 8 bases between them. The CDR3 spans 12 residues. CDR3 region: CASSWGATEAFF. The CDR3 region has the DNA TGTGCCAGCAGTTGGGGGGCTACTGAAGCTTTCTTT.

V and J are TRBV13 and TRBJ2-1, with TRBD2 matching over 9 bases. CDR3 length: 15 amino acids. Germline V gene sequence: CDR1 PRHDT, CDR2 FYEKMQ (reference sequence). V was pared by 3 bases and J by 5 bases, with 5 bases of the junction left unmatched. The CDR3 DNA is TGTGCCAGCAGCTTCGGTAGCGGGAGCCACAATGAGCAGTTCTTC. Residues: CASSFGSGSHNEQFF.

The V and J genes are TRBV6-6 and TRBJ1-4; D is undetermined. CDR1 and CDR2 (germline): MNHNY, SVGAGI (reference sequence). The CDR3 is 12 amino acids. The V gene lost 2 bases and the J gene lost 5 bases, with 3 bases spanning the gap. CDR3 amino acids: CASSYLNEKLFF. CDR3 sequence (DNA): TGTGCCAGCAGTTACCTCAATGAAAAACTGTTTTTT.

The chain couples TRBV4-1 to TRBJ1-1; D unresolved. V was clipped by 3 bases and J by 6 bases, with 14 bases between them. The CDR3 covers 14 residues. Germline loops: CDR1 MGHRA, CDR2 YSYEKL. CDR3 sequence: CASSQTPLVSEAFF. Written as DNA, the CDR3 is TGCGCCAGCAGCCAGACCCCATTAGTCTCTGAAGCTTTCTTT.

There are many counts of this clonotype. This chain joins TRBV12-3 or TRBV12-4 and TRBJ1-1; D is undetermined. V was shortened by 5 bases and J by 2 bases, with 3 bases between the two germline ends. The CDR3 totals 11 residues. CDR3 residues: CASSPNTEAFF. CDR3 DNA: TGTGCCAGCAGTCCTAACACTGAAGCTTTCTTT.

This chain joins TRBV7-2 and TRBJ1-2; D call uncertain. CDR3 length: 13 amino acids. Trimming pared 0 bases from V and 5 bases from J, leaving 7 bases between. Germline lookup yields CDR1 SGHTA and CDR2 FQGNSA. In DNA form, the CDR3 reads TGTGCCAGCAGCTTAGCCGACCAGTATGGCTACACCTTC. Encoded protein: CASSLADQYGYTF.

There are a few counts of this clonotype. The chain combines TRBV7-9 with TRBJ2-7, with 9 bases identical to TRBD1. Germline loops: CDR1 SEHNR, CDR2 FQNEAQ (reference sequence). This CDR3 is built from 15 residues. With V trimmed by 8 bases and J by 3 bases, 11 bases remained unmatched. This CDR3 reads CASRRPGQGSYEQYF. CDR3 in DNA: TGTGCCAGCCGCAGGCCGGGACAGGGTAGCTACGAGCAGTACTTC. The full variable domain, rest sourced from reference TRBV7-9 and TRBJ2-7, is DTGVSQNPRHKITKRGQNVTFRCDPISEHNRLYWYRQTLGQGPEFLTYFQNEAQLEKSRLLSDRFSAERPKGSFSTLEIQRTEQGDSAMYLCASRRPGQGSYEQYFGPGTRLTVT.

The J gene is TRBJ2-7, the V gene TRBV18; 7 bases are shared with TRBD2. With V trimmed by 2 bases and J by 2 bases, 6 bases remained unmatched. Germline V gene lookup returns CDR1 KGHSH and CDR2 LQKENI. The CDR3 has 15 amino acids. DNA for the CDR3: TGTGCCAGCTCACCAAGCCTAGCGGCAGCCTACGAGCAGTACTTC. This translates into CASSPSLAAAYEQYF.

The CDR3 nucleotides read TGTGCCAGCAGTGGACCCACAGGGTACGAGCAGTACTTC. This gives the protein CASSGPTGYEQYF. The rearrangement joins TRBV25-1 to TRBJ2-7, with D maybe TRBD1 (6 bases). Germline lookup yields CDR1 MGHDK and CDR2 SYGVNS. Trimming removed 4 bases at V and 4 bases at J, with 11 bases between. This CDR3 is 13 amino acids long.

The rearrangement joins TRBV4-2 to TRBJ2-5; D not certain. This CDR3 contains 15 residues. CDR1 and CDR2 from the germline V gene are LGHNA and YNFKEQ. Trimming took 1 base from V and 5 from J, leaving 14 bases between them. CDR3 coding DNA: TGTGCCAGCAGCCAAGTTCCTGACGCCGGGGAGACCCAGTACTTC. Its translation: CASSQVPDAGETQYF.